The entry below describes one TCR beta chain. The target antigen is unknown. The table came from immunoSEQ multiplex PCR; TCRdb's copy has only in-frame clones and leaves some out. In the table there are about 77,000 clones, less than 90% of which are singletons. The sample originates from a study of OX40 agonist ivuxolimab in advanced cancers. Looking at the study overall: The mean age was approximately 60 years, ranging from about 23 to 79, with about 87% of participants male. Overall study results and limits: Some patients without response likewise showed low normalized clonal expansion. Those patients achieving a partial response at 0.1-3.0 mg/kg showed among the lowest clonal expansion. Expanded peripheral T-cell antigen specificity went undetermined.

V was clipped by 0 bases and J by 0 bases, with 11 bases between them. The CDR3 loop spans 16 amino acids. The germline V gene has CDR1 SQVTM and CDR2 ANQGSEA. The source is an adult with an advanced solid tumor such as melanoma, head and neck, liver or kidney cancer. The J gene is TRBJ2-2, the V gene TRBV29-1, with D hard to call. Sequences were derived from CD4+ or CD8+ T cells sorted from blood, sampled in a trial of the OX40 agonist ivuxolimab. CDR3 amino acids: CSVEDFGRTNTGELFF. In DNA form, the CDR3 reads TGCAGCGTTGAAGATTTTGGAAGGACGAACACCGGGGAGCTGTTTTTT.